The 21 T cell receptor beta chains reported below all come from one sample, sequenced in a study of shared clonotypes between healthy human individuals. The repertoire was sequenced with immunoSEQ multiplex PCR; TCRdb's copy has only in-frame clones and lacks some. Of over a million clones listed, more than 95% were seen once; the top ten hold 1.2%. The specimen was naive CD4+ T cells sorted from blood. Subset defined: CD45RA+ positively selected. The origin of the receptors is a man aged 30-40 years in good health.

This clone was found a few times. The CDR3 DNA follows: TGTGCCAGCAGCTTTGGGCTCTACAATGAGCAGTTCTTC. Translation: CASSFGLYNEQFF. V usage is TRBV11-2 and J usage is TRBJ2-1, with D unresolved. V lost 3 bases and J 3 bases, leaving 6 bases between the germline ends. This CDR3 spans 13 amino acids. The germline gives CDR1 SGHAT, CDR2 FQNNGV.

The V gene is TRBV5-5, the J gene TRBJ2-1, with 7 positions matching TRBD2. Germline assignment: CDR1 SGHKS and CDR2 YYEKEE (reference sequence). Trimming removed 0 bases from V and 3 bases from J; junction bases left unmatched: 6. CDR3 length: 16 residues. CDR3 in DNA: TGTGCCAGCAGCTTGGAGGGCGGGAGTTACTACAATGAGCAGTTCTTC. This gives the protein CASSLEGGSYYNEQFF.

The chain is built from TRBV2 and TRBJ2-1; no clear D gene. This CDR3 comprises 12 residues. The germline V gene has CDR1 SNHLY and CDR2 FYNNEI. Trimming stripped 6 bases from V and 9 bases from J, with 12 bases between. The CDR3 sequence: CASRLGNGEQFF. The DNA for the CDR3 is TGTGCCAGCAGGCTAGGGAATGGTGAGCAGTTCTTC.

The chain employs TRBV2 and TRBJ1-1; the D gene is possibly TRBD1 (5 bases). The CDR3 totals 14 residues. In germline, CDR1 is SNHLY, CDR2 FYNNEI. Trimming took 4 bases from V and 6 from J, leaving 15 bases between them. The CDR3 DNA sequence: TGTGCCAGCAGTGGACAGACCTTAGGCTCTGAAGCTTTCTTT. It is translated as CASSGQTLGSEAFF.

The rearrangement uses TRBV19 and TRBJ1-5; 9 bases map to TRBD1. The CDR3 is made up of 15 amino acids. Germline V gene data show CDR1 as LNHDA and CDR2 as SQIVND (reference sequence). J lost 7 bases, V lost 5 bases, and 9 bases had no gene match. CDR3 DNA: TGTGCCAGTAGTGGACGAAGGACAGGGGACCAGCCCCAGCATTTT. It codes for CASSGRRTGDQPQHF. Complete variable domain (other parts from reference TRBV19 and TRBJ1-5): DGGITQSPKYLFRKEGQNVTLSCEQNLNHDAMYWYRQDPGQGLRLIYYSQIVNDFQKGDIAEGYSVSREKKESFPLTVTSAQKNPTAFYLCASSGRRTGDQPQHFGDGTRLSIL.

CDR3 sequence reads: CASSSGGSRGFYEQYF. The CDR3 DNA reads TGTGCCAGCAGCTCAGGCGGGAGTCGGGGCTTCTACGAGCAGTACTTC. The chain joins TRBV5-4 to TRBJ2-7; 7 positions match TRBD2. The CDR3 covers 16 residues. Per the germline V gene, CDR1 is SGHNT and CDR2 is YYREEE (reference sequence). V was clipped by 3 bases and J by 3 bases; unmatched bases: 12.

The V call is TRBV13, the J call TRBJ2-1, with 9 bases aligning to TRBD2. Germline V gene lookup returns CDR1 PRHDT and CDR2 FYEKMQ (reference sequence). V lost 1 base, J lost 2 bases, and 15 bases stayed unmatched. The CDR3 extends over 20 amino acids. For the CDR3, the DNA is TGTGCCAGCAGCTTAGAGGGGTTGTTAGCGGGAGAGGGGGCCTACAATGAGCAGTTCTTC. As protein: CASSLEGLLAGEGAYNEQFF. Full variable domain (remainder filled in from reference TRBV13 and TRBJ2-1): AAGVIQSPRHLIKEKRETATLKCYPIPRHDTVYWYQQGPGQDPQFLISFYEKMQSDKGSIPDRFSAQQFSDYHSELNMSSLELGDSALYFCASSLEGLLAGEGAYNEQFFGPGTRLTVL.

This rearrangement joins TRBV7-2 to TRBJ2-1; 8 bases align to TRBD2. Trimming cost V 1 base and J 9 bases; bases outside gene matches: 11. CDR1 is SGHTA and CDR2 is FQGNSA in the germline V gene. The CDR3 runs to 16 residues. CDR3 amino acids: CASSLVTAGVMVEQFF. The CDR3, as DNA: TGTGCCAGCAGCTTAGTGACAGCGGGAGTGATGGTTGAGCAGTTCTTC.

This clone came up many times. This sequence joins TRBV5-1 and TRBJ2-3; no definite D call. There are 14 residues in the CDR3. V lost 1 base to trimming and J lost 1 base, with 7 bases between them. Germline V gives CDR1 SGHRS, CDR2 YFSETQ. CDR3 sequence reads: CASSLFAGTDTQYF. The DNA for the CDR3 is TGCGCCAGCAGCTTGTTTGCGGGCACAGATACGCAGTATTTT.

The V and J genes are TRBV13 and TRBJ2-7; 10 bases are a match to TRBD2. The CDR3 loop spans 17 amino acids. V lost 3 bases and J lost 3; bases outside the gene matches: 11. The germline V gene encodes CDR1 PRHDT and CDR2 FYEKMQ (reference sequence). DNA of the CDR3: TGTGCCAGCAGCTTTCGGCTAGCGGGAGTAGTAGGCTACGAGCAGTACTTC. Translated: CASSFRLAGVVGYEQYF.

This chain connects TRBV19 to TRBJ2-3, with TRBD1 matching over 9 bases. J gave up 3 bases and V 4 bases, and 5 bases lay outside the gene matches. Germline CDR1 reads LNHDA; CDR2 reads SQIVND (reference sequence). The CDR3 length is 15 residues. The CDR3 DNA is TGTGCCAGTAGTAGAGGGACAGGGTTGACAGATACGCAGTATTTT. Its protein product is CASSRGTGLTDTQYF.

The CDR3 here is CASSRTREEQFF. The CDR3 DNA is TGTGCCAGCTCACGGACTAGAGAGGAGCAGTTCTTC. The rearrangement uses TRBV18 and TRBJ2-1, with 7 bases that match TRBD2. CDR1 and CDR2 from the germline V gene are KGHSH and LQKENI. The CDR3 loop spans 12 amino acids. With 4 bases clipped from V and 10 bases from J, the junction kept 4 bases outside the gene matches.

This clone was picked up one time. The rearrangement uses TRBV27 and TRBJ1-2; a weak D match, TRBD1 (5 bases). CDR3 length: 14 amino acids. V shed 5 bases and J shed 5 bases, with 15 bases lying between them. CDR1 and CDR2 (germline): MNHEY, SMNVEV (reference sequence). CDR3 DNA sequence: TGTGCCAGCAGTACAACCTTGGGGCGGTATGGCTACACCTTC. Translated: CASSTTLGRYGYTF.

The CDR3 is CASSFRAGGYTGELFF. Written as DNA, the CDR3 is TGTGCCAGCAGCTTCCGGGCGGGAGGATACACCGGGGAGCTGTTTTTT. The rearrangement uses TRBV11-2 and TRBJ2-2, with TRBD2 matching over 8 bases. The germline CDR1 and CDR2 sequences are SGHAT and FQNNGV. The CDR3 is made up of 16 amino acids. V shed 3 bases, J shed 3 bases, and the junction held 6 bases outside the gene matches.

Turning to this clone: The same CDR3 is also encoded by other DNA sequences in this sample. The rearrangement links TRBV18 to TRBJ2-3; 7 bases align to TRBD2. The CDR3 has 15 residues. The V and J ends lost 3 bases and 1 base, in that order; junction bases with no gene match: 4. Germline V CDR1 and CDR2: KGHSH, LQKENI. This CDR3 is CASSPLGGGTDTQYF. The CDR3 DNA follows: TGTGCCAGCTCACCGCTTGGGGGGGGCACAGATACGCAGTATTTT.

In DNA form, the CDR3 reads TGTGCCAGTAGTGGTCAACGGCTACTAGCCGGATCCTACGAGCAGTACTTC. Translation gives CASSGQRLLAGSYEQYF. The chain carries TRBV19 and TRBJ2-7; possible D gene TRBD2, 6 bases. This CDR3 is built from 17 residues. The V end was cut by 5 bases, the J end by 1 base, with 21 bases between. Germline V gene lookup returns CDR1 LNHDA and CDR2 SQIVND (reference sequence).

The rearrangement links TRBV6-6 to TRBJ1-6; 7 nucleotides agree with TRBD1. The trim removed 4 bases at V and 7 bases at J, leaving 7 bases unmatched. In germline, CDR1 is MNHNY, CDR2 SVGAGI (reference sequence). The CDR3 consists of 15 residues. This CDR3 is CASSSTGLQNSPLHF. The DNA of the CDR3 is TGTGCCAGCAGTTCGACAGGGCTCCAGAATTCACCCCTCCACTTT.

The chain uses TRBV5-1 and TRBJ2-5; D not resolved. This CDR3 spans 15 amino acids. Germline loops: CDR1 SGHRS, CDR2 YFSETQ. Trimming pared 0 bases from V and 4 bases from J, leaving 13 bases between. The CDR3, as DNA: TGCGCCAGCAGCTTGGCCAATCCAGGACGAGAGACCCAGTACTTC. Its protein product is CASSLANPGRETQYF.

The chain joins TRBV5-1 to TRBJ2-5; unclear D gene. This CDR3 spans 14 amino acids. V shed 3 bases and J shed 2 bases, with 11 bases lying between them. Germline values: CDR1 SGHRS, CDR2 YFSETQ. Here the CDR3 reads CASSSPGVQETQYF. The CDR3 bases are TGCGCCAGCAGCTCGCCTGGTGTTCAAGAGACCCAGTACTTC.

V usage is TRBV5-1 and J usage is TRBJ1-3; D ambiguous. V gave up 4 bases and J gave up 2 bases, with 7 bases separating them. The germline CDR1 and CDR2 sequences are SGHRS and YFSETQ. The CDR3 loop spans 13 amino acids. The CDR3 DNA sequence: TGCGCCAGCAGCCCGGACCCTGGAAACACCATATATTTT. The encoded protein is CASSPDPGNTIYF.

In regard to this clone: Within the sample, other DNA sequences also encode this same CDR3. The chain uses TRBV18 and TRBJ1-4; no reliable D call. The CDR3 sequence is 12 residues long. CDR1 KGHSH and CDR2 LQKENI come from the germline V gene. Trimming took off 2 bases at V and 8 bases at J, with 6 bases between the two ends. The CDR3 is CASSPGEEKLFF. Written as DNA, the CDR3 is TGTGCCAGCTCACCAGGAGAAGAAAAACTGTTTTTT.